This T cell receptor (beta chain) emerged from a study of TIL therapy for anti-PD-1-resistant metastatic lung cancer. The immunoSEQ assay was v3. Survey-level samples got approximately 1.8 million read pairs; deep-level samples got roughly 4.5-6.5 million. Libraries were prepared by immunoSEQ multiplex PCR; TCRdb keeps only in-frame clonotypes and omits some of them. The repertoire holds 95,000 or so clones, with around three fifths as singletons. On this clone itself: At one end, the junction sequence differs from germline, possibly due to a read error.

The CDR3 runs to 15 residues. Germline values: CDR1 LGHDT, CDR2 YNNKEL (reference sequence). Regarding time point: pre-treatment sample, taken before nivolumab and TIL therapy. Pleural nodules or supraclavicular lymph nodes made up most of the excised metastases sampled. V gene TRBV3-1 (or the pseudogene TRBV3-2) combines with J gene TRBJ2-2; the match to TRBD2 covers 7 bases. This TCR derives from a person aged 30 to 80 with non-small cell lung cancer. Sequenced material: tumor tissue, taken at baseline. CDR3 sequence (DNA): TGTGCCAGCAGTCAAGGACTAGTGGAGTCCGGGGAGCTGTTTTTT. Translated: CASSQGLVESGELFF.